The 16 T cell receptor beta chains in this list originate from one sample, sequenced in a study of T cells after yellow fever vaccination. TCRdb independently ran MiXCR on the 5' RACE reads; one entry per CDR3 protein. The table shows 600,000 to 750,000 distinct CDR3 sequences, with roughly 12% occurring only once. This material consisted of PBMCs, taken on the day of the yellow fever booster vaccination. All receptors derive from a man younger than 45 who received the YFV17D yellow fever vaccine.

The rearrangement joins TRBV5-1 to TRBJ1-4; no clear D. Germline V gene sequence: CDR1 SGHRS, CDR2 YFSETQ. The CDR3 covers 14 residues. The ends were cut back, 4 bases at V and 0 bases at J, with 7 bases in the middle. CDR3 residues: CASSPVATNEKLFF. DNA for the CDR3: TGCGCCAGCAGCCCCGTTGCAACTAATGAAAAACTGTTTTTT.

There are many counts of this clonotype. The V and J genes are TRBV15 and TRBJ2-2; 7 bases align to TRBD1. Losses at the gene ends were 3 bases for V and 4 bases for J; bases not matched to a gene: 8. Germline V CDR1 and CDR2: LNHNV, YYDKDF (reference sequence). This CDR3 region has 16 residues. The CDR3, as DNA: TGTGCCACCAGCAGTGACAGGGTGAAGGGCACCGGGGAGCTGTTTTTT. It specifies CATSSDRVKGTGELFF.

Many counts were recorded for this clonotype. The CDR3 DNA sequence: TGCGCCAGCAGCCAAGATGGGGGGGGCTACGAGCAGTACTTC. This sequence encodes CASSQDGGGYEQYF. This rearrangement joins TRBV4-3 to TRBJ2-7, with 7 nucleotides matching TRBD2. V shed 0 bases and J 3 bases; nucleotides not matched to a gene: 2. Germline V lookup: CDR1 LGHNA, CDR2 YSLEER. CDR3 length equals 14 residues.

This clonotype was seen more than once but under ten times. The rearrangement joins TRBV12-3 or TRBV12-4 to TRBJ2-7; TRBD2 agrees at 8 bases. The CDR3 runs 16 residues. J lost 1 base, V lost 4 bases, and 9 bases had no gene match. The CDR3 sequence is CASSSGGTGGSYEQYF. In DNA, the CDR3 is TGTGCCAGCAGTTCGGGGGGGACTGGGGGGTCCTACGAGCAGTACTTC.

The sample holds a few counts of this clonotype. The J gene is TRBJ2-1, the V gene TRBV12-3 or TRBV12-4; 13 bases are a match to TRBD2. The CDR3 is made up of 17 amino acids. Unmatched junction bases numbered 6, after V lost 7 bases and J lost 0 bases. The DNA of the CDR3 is TGTGCCAGCACCCTACGGACTAGCGGGAGCTCCTACAATGAGCAGTTCTTC. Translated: CASTLRTSGSSYNEQFF.

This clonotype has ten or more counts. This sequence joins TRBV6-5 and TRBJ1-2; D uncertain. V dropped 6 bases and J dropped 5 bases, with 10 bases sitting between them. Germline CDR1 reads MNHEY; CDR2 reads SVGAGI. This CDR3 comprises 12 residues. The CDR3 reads CASSQEGYGYTF. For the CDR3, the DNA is TGTGCCAGCAGCCAAGAAGGATATGGCTACACCTTC.

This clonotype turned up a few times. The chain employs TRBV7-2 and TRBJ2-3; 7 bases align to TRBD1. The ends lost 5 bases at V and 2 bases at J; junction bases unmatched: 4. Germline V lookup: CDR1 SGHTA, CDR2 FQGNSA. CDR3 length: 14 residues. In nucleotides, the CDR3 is TGTGCCAGCAGCCCCAGGGGGACCACAGATACGCAGTATTTT. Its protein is CASSPRGTTDTQYF.

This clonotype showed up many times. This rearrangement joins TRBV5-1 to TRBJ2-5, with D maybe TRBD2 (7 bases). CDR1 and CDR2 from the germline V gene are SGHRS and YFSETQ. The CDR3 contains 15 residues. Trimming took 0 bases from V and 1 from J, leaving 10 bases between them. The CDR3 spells CASSLARGAQETQYF. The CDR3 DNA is TGCGCCAGCAGCTTGGCCCGGGGGGCCCAAGAGACCCAGTACTTC. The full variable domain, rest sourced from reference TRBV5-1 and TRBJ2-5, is KAGVTQTPRYLIKTRGQQVTLSCSPISGHRSVSWYQQTPGQGLQFLFEYFSETQRNKGNFPGRFSGRQFSNSRSEMNVSTLELGDSALYLCASSLARGAQETQYFGPGTRLLVL.

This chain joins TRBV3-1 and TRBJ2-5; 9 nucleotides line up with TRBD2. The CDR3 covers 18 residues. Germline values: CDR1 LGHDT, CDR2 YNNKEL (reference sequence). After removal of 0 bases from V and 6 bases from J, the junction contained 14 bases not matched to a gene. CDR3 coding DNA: TGTGCCAGCAGCCAAGAGAGTCTAGCGGGAAAGAGGGAGAAGACCCAGTACTTC. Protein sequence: CASSQESLAGKREKTQYF.

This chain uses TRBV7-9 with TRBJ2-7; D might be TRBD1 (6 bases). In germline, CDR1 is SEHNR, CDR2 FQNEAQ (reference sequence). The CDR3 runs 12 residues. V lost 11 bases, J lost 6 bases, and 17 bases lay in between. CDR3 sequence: CAGLNRAGEQYF. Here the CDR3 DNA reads TGTGCCGGTCTAAACAGGGCGGGCGAGCAGTACTTC.

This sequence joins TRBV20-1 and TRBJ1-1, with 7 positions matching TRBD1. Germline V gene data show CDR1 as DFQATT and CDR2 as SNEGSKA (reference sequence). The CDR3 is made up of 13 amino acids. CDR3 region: CRGRDSLNTEAFF. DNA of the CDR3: TGCAGAGGCCGGGACAGCTTGAACACTGAAGCTTTCTTT.

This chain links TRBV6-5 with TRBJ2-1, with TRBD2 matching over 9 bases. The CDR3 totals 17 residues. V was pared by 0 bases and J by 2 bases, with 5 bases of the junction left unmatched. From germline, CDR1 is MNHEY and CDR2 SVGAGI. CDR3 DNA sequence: TGTGCCAGCAGTTACTCGACCGGCGGGAGGGCCTACAATGAGCAGTTCTTC. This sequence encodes CASSYSTGGRAYNEQFF.

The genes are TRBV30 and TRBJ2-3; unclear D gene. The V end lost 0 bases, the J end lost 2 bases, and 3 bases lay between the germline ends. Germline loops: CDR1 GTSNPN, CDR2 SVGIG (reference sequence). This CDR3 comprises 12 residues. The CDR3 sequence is CAWSVSTDTQYF. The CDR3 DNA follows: TGTGCCTGGAGTGTGTCCACAGATACGCAGTATTTT.

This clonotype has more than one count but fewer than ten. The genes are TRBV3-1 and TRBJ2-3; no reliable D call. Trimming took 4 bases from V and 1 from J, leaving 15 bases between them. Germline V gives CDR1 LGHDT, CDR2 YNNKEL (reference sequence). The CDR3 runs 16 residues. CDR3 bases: TGTGCCAGCAGCCGAAAAGACCACCTTGGCACAGATACGCAGTATTTT. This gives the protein CASSRKDHLGTDTQYF.

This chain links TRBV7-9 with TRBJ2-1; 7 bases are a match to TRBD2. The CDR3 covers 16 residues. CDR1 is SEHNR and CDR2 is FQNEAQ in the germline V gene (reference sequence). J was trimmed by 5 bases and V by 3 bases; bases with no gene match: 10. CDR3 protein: CASSFSWGGAHNEQFF. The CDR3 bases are TGTGCCAGCAGCTTTTCGTGGGGAGGGGCCCACAATGAGCAGTTCTTC.

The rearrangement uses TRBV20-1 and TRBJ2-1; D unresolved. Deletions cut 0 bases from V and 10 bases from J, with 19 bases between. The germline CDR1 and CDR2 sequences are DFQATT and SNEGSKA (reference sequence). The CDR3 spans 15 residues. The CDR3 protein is CSARDPRSSAWEQFF. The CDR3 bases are TGCAGTGCTAGAGATCCCAGGTCTTCGGCCTGGGAGCAGTTCTTC.